A single sample gave rise to the 29 T cell receptor beta chains below, sequenced in a study of TIL therapy for anti-PD-1-resistant metastatic lung cancer. This was the immunoSEQ v3 assay. TCRdb's copy holds only in-frame clones and misses some; the assay was immunoSEQ multiplex PCR. The data hold approximately 57,000 clones, with roughly 77% observed a single time. This sample's time point: pre-treatment sample, taken before nivolumab and TIL therapy. The specimen comprised blood, sampled at baseline. These TCRs come from a person between 30 and 79 years old with non-small cell lung cancer.

The rearrangement links TRBV5-6 to TRBJ1-2, with D maybe TRBD1 (6 bases). V dropped 0 bases and J dropped 4 bases, with 10 bases sitting between them. The germline CDR1 and CDR2 sequences are SGHDT and YYEEEE. The CDR3 loop spans 14 amino acids. The CDR3 region is CASSLGSGAYGYTF. DNA of the CDR3: TGTGCCAGCAGCTTGGGATCAGGGGCCTATGGCTACACCTTC.

The chain couples TRBV3-1 (or the pseudogene TRBV3-2) to TRBJ2-2, with D perhaps matching TRBD1 (5 bases). This CDR3 has 17 amino acids. The V end lost 1 base, the J end lost 0 bases, and 12 bases lay between the germline ends. The germline gives CDR1 LGHDT, CDR2 YNNKEL (reference sequence). The CDR3 region has the DNA TGTGCCAGCAGCCAAGGGACACTTATTGCGAACACCGGGGAGCTGTTTTTT. This sequence encodes CASSQGTLIANTGELFF.

This rearrangement joins TRBV7-8 to TRBJ2-7; TRBD1 agrees at 7 bases. There are 15 residues in the CDR3. V trimming: 6 bases; J trimming: 1 base; junction bases outside the gene matches: 9. Germline V lookup: CDR1 SGHVS, CDR2 FQNEAQ. CDR3 protein: CASSLRGPISYEQYF. The CDR3 bases are TGTGCCAGCAGTCTTAGGGGGCCAATATCCTACGAGCAGTACTTC.

The chain is built from TRBV9 and TRBJ2-3; D is ambiguous. The CDR3 contains 17 residues. With 0 bases removed from V and 1 base from J, the gap between germline ends came to 15 bases. The germline V gene encodes CDR1 SGDLS and CDR2 YYNGEE. Here the CDR3 reads CASSVGSRTWGTDTQYF. The CDR3 nucleotides read TGTGCCAGCAGCGTAGGTTCGAGAACCTGGGGCACAGATACGCAGTATTTT.

The genes are TRBV18 and TRBJ2-5, with 7 positions matching TRBD1. The CDR3 is 14 amino acids. The germline V gene has CDR1 KGHSH and CDR2 LQKENI. With V trimmed by 3 bases and J by 2 bases, 3 bases remained unmatched. CDR3 in DNA: TGTGCCAGCTCACCCTCGGGACAGCAAGAGACCCAGTACTTC. It encodes CASSPSGQQETQYF.

V and J are TRBV9 and TRBJ1-2; D call uncertain. This CDR3 contains 15 residues. Deletions cut 3 bases from V and 4 bases from J, with 16 bases between. CDR1 is SGDLS, CDR2 YYNGEE, per germline. The CDR3, as DNA: TGTGCCAGCAGCGCGAGGGAGAGACCCCTCTATGGCTACACCTTC. Translating gives CASSARERPLYGYTF.

The chain couples TRBV4-3 to TRBJ2-7; 9 bases fit TRBD2. The CDR3 totals 15 residues. The ends lost 1 base at V and 4 bases at J; junction bases unmatched: 5. Germline-derived CDR1 and CDR2 are LGHNA and YSLEER. The CDR3 region has the DNA TGCGCCAGCAGCCAAGTAGCGGGAGTCGGTTACGAGCAGTACTTC. Protein: CASSQVAGVGYEQYF.

This chain joins TRBV29-1 and TRBJ1-1; 10 positions match TRBD1. After removal of 2 bases from V and 0 bases from J, the junction contained 6 bases not matched to a gene. The CDR3 consists of 16 residues. The germline V gene has CDR1 SQVTM and CDR2 ANQGSEA. For the CDR3, the DNA is TGCAGCGTTGAACCCCGGGACAGGGGATTGAACACTGAAGCTTTCTTT. This codes for CSVEPRDRGLNTEAFF.

The chain recombines TRBV5-4 with TRBJ2-5, with D perhaps TRBD1 (6 bases). Germline CDR1 and CDR2: SGHNT and YYREEE (reference sequence). Between the trimmed V and J ends, which lost 4 bases and 0 bases, there was a span of 13 bases. This CDR3 spans 15 amino acids. The DNA for the CDR3 is TGTGCCAGCAGCCGAAAGCAGGGGTACCAAGAGACCCAGTACTTC. This gives the protein CASSRKQGYQETQYF. Full variable domain (outside the CDR3, taken from reference TRBV5-4 and TRBJ2-5): ETGVTQSPTHLIKTRGQQVTLRCSSQSGHNTVSWYQQALGQGPQFIFQYYREEENGRGNFPPRFSGLQFPNYSSELNVNALELDDSALYLCASSRKQGYQETQYFGPGTRLLVL.

V is TRBV13 and J is TRBJ2-1, with 8 bases fitting TRBD2. The V and J ends lost 5 bases and 9 bases, in that order; junction bases with no gene match: 6. Germline CDR1 reads PRHDT; CDR2 reads FYEKMQ (reference sequence). The CDR3 has 13 residues. CDR3 loop: CASSRRGGTEQFF. CDR3 nucleotides: TGTGCCAGCAGCAGACGGGGGGGCACTGAGCAGTTCTTC. Filled out from reference TRBV13 and TRBJ2-1, the complete variable domain reads AAGVIQSPRHLIKEKRETATLKCYPIPRHDTVYWYQQGPGQDPQFLISFYEKMQSDKGSIPDRFSAQQFSDYHSELNMSSLELGDSALYFCASSRRGGTEQFFGPGTRLTVL.

The chain carries TRBV9 and TRBJ2-5, with 7 bases aligning to TRBD1. Per germline, CDR1 SGDLS and CDR2 YYNGEE. The CDR3 length is 14 residues. The trim removed 0 bases at V and 2 bases at J, leaving 1 base unmatched. Here the CDR3 DNA reads TGTGCCAGCAGCGTAGGCAGGGGGCAAGAGACCCAGTACTTC. It is translated as CASSVGRGQETQYF.

The chain uses TRBV5-1 and TRBJ2-1; D is unclear. V was clipped by 1 base and J by 10 bases, with 12 bases between them. CDR3 length: 13 amino acids. CDR1 and CDR2 from the germline V gene are SGHRS and YFSETQ. The CDR3 protein is CASSLRGGFEQFF. CDR3 coding DNA: TGCGCCAGCAGCTTGAGAGGCGGATTCGAGCAGTTCTTC.

V is TRBV18 and J is TRBJ2-1; D is unresolved. Looked up from germline, CDR1 is KGHSH and CDR2 is LQKENI. V was clipped by 3 bases and J by 9 bases, with 12 bases between them. CDR3 length: 13 residues. In DNA, the CDR3 is TGTGCCAGCTCACCGCGAGAGCCCCGTGAGCAGTTCTTC. This sequence encodes CASSPREPREQFF.

This clone was seen a few times. The chain employs TRBV6-2 or TRBV6-3 and TRBJ1-1, with D maybe TRBD1 (5 bases). Trimming took off 5 bases at V and 1 base at J, with 8 bases between the two ends. The CDR3 totals 13 residues. The germline CDR1 and CDR2 sequences are MNHEY and SVGEGT. The CDR3 coding sequence is TGTGCCAGCAGTGCAACAGGGAACACTGAAGCTTTCTTT. As protein: CASSATGNTEAFF.

This rearrangement joins TRBV15 to TRBJ2-4, with D maybe TRBD1 (6 bases). Trimming pared 0 bases from V and 3 bases from J, leaving 12 bases between. Germline-derived CDR1 and CDR2 are LNHNV and YYDKDF (reference sequence). The CDR3 totals 16 residues. This CDR3 reads CATSRDLQGHKNIQYF. CDR3 bases: TGTGCCACCAGCAGAGATTTACAGGGACACAAAAACATTCAGTACTTC. Supplemented by reference TRBV15 and TRBJ2-4, the full variable domain reads DAMVIQNPRYQVTQFGKPVTLSCSQTLNHNVMYWYQQKSSQAPKLLFHYYDKDFNNEADTPDNFQSRRPNTSFCFLDIRSPGLGDTAMYLCATSRDLQGHKNIQYFGAGTRLSVL.

The CDR3 bases are TGTGCCAGCAGTTACGGGTTTGGGGTTGGGGATACGCAGTATTTT. Translating it yields CASSYGFGVGDTQYF. This chain uses TRBV6-5 with TRBJ2-3; the D is unclear. With 2 bases removed from V and 6 bases from J, the gap between germline ends came to 15 bases. The CDR3 has 15 residues. Germline V gives CDR1 MNHEY, CDR2 SVGAGI.

This clone occurred once. The chain combines TRBV6-5 with TRBJ2-1; D ambiguous. Germline loops: CDR1 MNHEY, CDR2 SVGAGI. V was cut by 3 bases and J by 2 bases, with 11 bases left in between. This CDR3 is 15 amino acids long. The CDR3 loop reads CASSYGDLAYNEQFF. CDR3 sequence (DNA): TGTGCCAGCAGTTATGGGGATTTGGCCTACAATGAGCAGTTCTTC.

DNA for the CDR3: TGTGCCAGCAGCGCGGGGGACAGATACGAGCAGTACTTC. Translation: CASSAGDRYEQYF. The chain employs TRBV9 and TRBJ2-5; D possibly corresponds to TRBD1 (7 bases). The DNA end is a closer match to TRBJ2-7, so the J assignment may be wrong. Germline CDR1 and CDR2: SGDLS and YYNGEE. The CDR3 length is 13 residues.

This clone was counted between two and nine times. CDR3 residues: CASSRAMNTEAFF. The CDR3 DNA sequence: TGTGCCAGTAGCCGCGCGATGAACACTGAAGCTTTCTTT. The chain carries TRBV6-2 or TRBV6-3 and TRBJ1-1, with no clear D. This CDR3 region has 13 residues. Trimming pared 9 bases from V and 0 bases from J, leaving 11 bases between. Germline assignment: CDR1 MNHEY and CDR2 SVGEGT.

This sequence joins TRBV5-4 and TRBJ2-7; TRBD2 agrees at 15 bases. Germline V CDR1 and CDR2: SGHNT, YYREEE (reference sequence). There are 16 residues in the CDR3. V shed 5 bases and J 4 bases; nucleotides not matched to a gene: 7. The CDR3 is CASSRGTSGRSYEQYF. The CDR3 bases are TGTGCCAGCAGTCGCGGGACTAGCGGGAGGTCTTACGAGCAGTACTTC.

This rearrangement joins TRBV4-2 to TRBJ2-5, with D unclear. Per the germline V gene, CDR1 is LGHNA and CDR2 is YNFKEQ. The CDR3 loop spans 13 amino acids. Trimming took off 0 bases at V and 5 bases at J, with 7 bases between the two ends. CDR3 loop: CASSQDRTETQYF. The CDR3 bases are TGTGCCAGCAGCCAAGATCGAACGGAGACCCAGTACTTC.

The chain's CDR3 is CASSLVWGGGNRFDTQYF. In nucleotides, the CDR3 is TGTGCCAGCAGCTTAGTATGGGGCGGAGGTAATAGGTTTGATACGCAGTATTTT. This chain connects TRBV11-2 to TRBJ2-3; D assignment may be TRBD1 or TRBD2 (5 bases each). The CDR3 sequence is 18 residues long. Per the germline V gene, CDR1 is SGHAT and CDR2 is FQNNGV. The V and J ends lost 1 base and 6 bases respectively, with 23 bases between them.

V and J are TRBV9 and TRBJ2-5; the match to TRBD2 covers 9 bases. The J segment lost 5 bases and the V segment lost 0 bases, leaving 5 bases of the junction unmatched. The CDR3 has 15 residues. CDR1 is SGDLS, CDR2 YYNGEE, per germline. CDR3 nucleotide sequence: TGTGCCAGCAGCGTAGGAGGCGGGGGGGCGGAGACCCAGTACTTC. Translated, it gives CASSVGGGGAETQYF. The entire variable domain, with the rest obtained from reference TRBV9 and TRBJ2-5, is as follows: DSGVTQTPKHLITATGQRVTLRCSPRSGDLSVYWYQQSLDQGLQFLIQYYNGEERAKGNILERFSAQQFPDLHSELNLSSLELGDSALYFCASSVGGGGAETQYFGPGTRLLVL.

This chain connects TRBV6-5 to TRBJ1-2; the D gene is possibly TRBD1 (6 bases). Trimming shortened V by 2 bases and J by 4 bases, and 8 bases separated the two germline ends. This CDR3 is 13 amino acids long. Germline V gene data show CDR1 as MNHEY and CDR2 as SVGAGI. In DNA, the CDR3 is TGTGCCAGCAGTTACGGGGGGGCCTATGGCTACACCTTC. Its protein product is CASSYGGAYGYTF.

The chain is built from TRBV7-8 and TRBJ1-1; no reliable D call. CDR3 length: 13 residues. Germline CDR1 and CDR2: SGHVS and FQNEAQ. Trimming removed 5 bases at V and 4 bases at J, with 11 bases between. The CDR3 nucleotides are TGTGCCAGCAGCCCATCGCGGATCACTGAAGCTTTCTTT. Residues: CASSPSRITEAFF.

The chain recombines TRBV11-1 with TRBJ2-5; 8 bases are shared with TRBD2. Trimming at V came to 5 bases and at J to 6 bases, leaving 11 bases not matched to a gene. The CDR3 covers 15 residues. CDR1 is SGHAT, CDR2 FQDESV, per germline (reference sequence). CDR3 bases: TGTGCCAGCAGCCCCCCTCGGGGGGGGCTGAAGACCCAGTACTTC. Amino acid sequence: CASSPPRGGLKTQYF.

The chain combines TRBV13 with TRBJ1-5, with unresolved D. The CDR3 has 14 residues. Per the germline V gene, CDR1 is PRHDT and CDR2 is FYEKMQ (reference sequence). V lost 5 bases, J lost 11 bases, and 19 bases lay in between. The CDR3 region is CASSQRGSSPAQHF. Written as DNA, the CDR3 is TGTGCCAGCAGCCAACGAGGATCCAGCCCAGCCCAGCATTTT.

The V call is TRBV27, the J call TRBJ1-4; maybe TRBD1 (5 bases). Trimming cost V 6 bases and J 3 bases, with 11 bases left between them. CDR3 size: 14 residues. CDR1 MNHEY and CDR2 SMNVEV come from the germline V gene (reference sequence). The CDR3: CASSPLGANEKLFF. The CDR3 DNA is TGTGCCAGCAGCCCGTTGGGGGCTAATGAAAAACTGTTTTTT.

This chain links TRBV3-1 (or the pseudogene TRBV3-2) with TRBJ1-5; perhaps TRBD1 as D (5 bases). Trimming took 10 bases from V and 2 from J, leaving 15 bases between them. Germline CDR1 and CDR2: LGHDT and YNNKEL (reference sequence). The CDR3 contains 14 residues. CDR3 region: CATLTAWGNQPQHF. The CDR3, as DNA: TGTGCCACATTGACAGCCTGGGGCAATCAGCCCCAGCATTTT.